Listed below are T cell receptor beta chains from one sample, sequenced in a study of cytomegalovirus exposure and HLA in healthy donors. Data came from immunoSEQ multiplex PCR; TCRdb stores just in-frame clones and leaves some out. Of hundreds of thousands of clones listed, roughly 87% are singletons. Sequences were obtained from PBMCs. These receptors were collected from a man aged 40-50 years in good health and CMV-seropositive. The CDR3 runs from the conserved cysteine through the conserved F or W. D genes are given only for firm matches. Clone size, where shown, is once, few, many, or a class for clones that have expanded.

J gene | D gene | clone size | V gene | CDR3 DNA | CDR3 protein
TRBJ1-1 | . | . | TRBV9 | TGTGCCAGCAGCCTCAACATCGACTTGAACACTGAAGCTTTCTTT | CASSLNIDLNTEAFF
TRBJ2-1 | TRBD1 | . | TRBV19 | TGTTCTAGTGGGACAGGGGGCGATGAGCAGTTCTTC | CSSGTGGDEQFF
TRBJ2-7 | . | . | TRBV5-6 | TGTGCCAGCAGCGGGTACAGCTACGAGCAGTACTTC | CASSGYSYEQYF
TRBJ2-6 | . | . | TRBV5-5 | TGTGCCAGCAGCTTGGGACTCCCCAATGGGGCCAACGTCCTGACTTTC | CASSLGLPNGANVLTF
TRBJ2-7 | TRBD2 | . | TRBV15 | TGTGCCACACGAGACGTGGGAGGGGCTAAATACGAGCAGTACTTC | CATRDVGGAKYEQYF
TRBJ2-1 | TRBD1 | few | TRBV6-5 | TGTGCCAGCAGGCCCCGAAGAGGGGGCTTGGATGAGCAGTTCTTC | CASRPRRGGLDEQFF
TRBJ2-2 | TRBD2 | . | TRBV11-3 | TGTGCCAGCAGCTGGAGCGGGAGTCGGGCCGGGGAGCTGTTTTTT | CASSWSGSRAGELFF
TRBJ2-1 | . | . | TRBV6-5 | TGTGCCAGCAGTGGTGAGATCCCCAATGAGCAGTTCTTC | CASSGEIPNEQFF
TRBJ2-7 | . | . | TRBV5-6 | TGTGCCAGCAGCTTCTCGAGGAATGAGCAGTACTTC | CASSFSRNEQYF
TRBJ2-5 | TRBD2 | . | TRBV5-1 | TGCGCCAGCAGCTTGGGCGGGAGTGAGGAGACCCAGTACTTC | CASSLGGSEETQYF
TRBJ2-5 | TRBD2 | . | TRBV5-4 | TGTGCCAGCAGCTTCCTAGCGGGATCTGGTGAGACCCAGTACTTC | CASSFLAGSGETQYF
TRBJ2-7 | TRBD2 | . | TRBV6-6 | TGTGCCAGCAGTTACCCCACTAGCGACGAGCAGTACTTC | CASSYPTSDEQYF
TRBJ1-2 | . | . | TRBV5-6 | TGTGCCAGCAGCCCGACACCTAACTATGGCTACACCTTC | CASSPTPNYGYTF
TRBJ1-3 | . | . | TRBV5-6 | TGTGCCAGCAGCCAAGCCTCTTCTGGAAACACCATATATTTT | CASSQASSGNTIYF
TRBJ2-3 | TRBD2 | . | TRBV5-8 | TGTGCCAGCAGCTGGAGACTAGCGGGAGGTACAGATACGCAGTATTTT | CASSWRLAGGTDTQYF
TRBJ1-2 | TRBD1 | few | TRBV29-1 | TGCAGCGTTGGCGCAGGGGGCGGTGGCTACACCTTC | CSVGAGGGGYTF
TRBJ2-5 | . | . | TRBV5-1 | TGCGCCAGCAGTAGGGGCCAGCAAGAGACCCAGTACTTC | CASSRGQQETQYF
TRBJ1-3 | TRBD1 | . | TRBV7-2 | TGTGCCAGCAGCGGAGGGACAGGGCCTTCTGGAAACACCATATATTTT | CASSGGTGPSGNTIYF
TRBJ2-3 | . | . | TRBV5-5 | TGTGCCAGCAGCTTTAGCGCAGATACGCAGTATTTT | CASSFSADTQYF